This T cell receptor (beta chain) derives from a study of blood T cells in healthy people across ages. Study-wide results and caveats: Long-lived and aged donors differed, with more naive CD4+ cells and higher diversity in the long-lived.

The CDR3 loop spans 14 amino acids. The V and J ends lost 3 bases and 4 bases respectively, with 10 bases between them. Comments on this clonotype: The antigen is undetermined.

A second about 7 to 12 cycle PCR used barcoded and J-beta primers. One entry per CDR3 protein results from TCRdb running MiXCR on the 5' RACE reads. The sample holds approximately 790,000 distinct CDR3 sequences, 62% seen once. Total RNA extracted from each sample amounted to at least 6 micrograms. This receptor was identified in a man under 40 in good health. The source material was blood. The V gene is TRBV12-3 or TRBV12-4, the J gene TRBJ1-5; D unresolved. CDR3 nucleotide sequence: TGTGCCAGCAGTTTGGCTGCAGAGAATCAGCCCCAGCATTTT. As protein: CASSLAAENQPQHF.